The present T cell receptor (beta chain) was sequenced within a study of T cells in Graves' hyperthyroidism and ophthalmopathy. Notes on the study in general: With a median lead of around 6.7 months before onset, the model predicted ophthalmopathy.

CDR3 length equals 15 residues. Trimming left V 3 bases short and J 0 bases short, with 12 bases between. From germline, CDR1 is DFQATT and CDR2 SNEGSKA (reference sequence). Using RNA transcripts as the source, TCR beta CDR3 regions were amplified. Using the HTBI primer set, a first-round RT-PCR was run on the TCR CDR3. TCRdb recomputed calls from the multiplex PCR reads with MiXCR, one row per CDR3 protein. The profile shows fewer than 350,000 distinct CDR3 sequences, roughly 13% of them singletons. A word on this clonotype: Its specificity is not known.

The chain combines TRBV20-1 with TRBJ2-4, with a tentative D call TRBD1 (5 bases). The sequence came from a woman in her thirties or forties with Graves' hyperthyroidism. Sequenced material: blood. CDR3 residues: CSASVDILAKNIQYF. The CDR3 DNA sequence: TGCAGTGCTAGTGTGGACATCCTAGCCAAAAACATTCAGTACTTC.